A single sample gave rise to the 19 T cell receptor beta chains below, sequenced in a study of blood T cell repertoires in COVID-19. TCRdb's table, derived via immunoSEQ multiplex PCR, lists solely in-frame clones and lacks some. The sample holds around 200,000 clones, about 85% seen once. The specimen was peripheral blood. The receptors come from a woman under 30 who had recovered from COVID-19.

The chain links TRBV5-8 to TRBJ1-4; TRBD1 agrees at 11 bases. Germline lookup yields CDR1 SGHTS and CDR2 YDEGEE. Trimming removed 4 bases from V and 4 bases from J; junction bases left unmatched: 6. This CDR3 comprises 16 residues. The DNA for the CDR3 is TGTGCCAGCAGCAGTGGACAGGGGGCGTTTAATGAAAAACTGTTTTTT. Translating gives CASSSGQGAFNEKLFF. The full variable domain, with the rest looked up from reference TRBV5-8 and TRBJ1-4, is EAGVTQSPTHLIKTRGQQATLRCSPISGHTSVYWYQQALGLGLQFLLWYDEGEERNRGNFPPRFSGRQFPNYSSELNVNALELEDSALYLCASSSGQGAFNEKLFFGSGTQLSVL.

J is TRBJ2-7 and V is TRBV29-1; 8 bases are shared with TRBD2. Germline V CDR1 and CDR2: SQVTM, ANQGSEA. With 3 bases clipped from V and 7 bases from J, the junction kept 8 bases outside the gene matches. The CDR3 contains 13 residues. The CDR3 DNA sequence: TGCAGCGTTGAGGCGGGAGGTCCCCTGGAGCAGTACTTC. This gives the protein CSVEAGGPLEQYF.

J is TRBJ2-1 and V is TRBV19; weak D call: TRBD2 (5 bases). V was cut by 4 bases and J by 7 bases, with 5 bases left in between. CDR1 is LNHDA and CDR2 is SQIVND in the germline V gene (reference sequence). The CDR3 has 11 amino acids. The chain's CDR3 is CASSSGNEQFF. The CDR3 coding sequence is TGTGCCAGTAGTAGCGGGAATGAGCAGTTCTTC.

The chain recombines TRBV27 with TRBJ2-6; D unclear. With 7 bases removed from V and 4 bases from J, the gap between germline ends came to 8 bases. This CDR3 comprises 13 residues. The germline V gene encodes CDR1 MNHEY and CDR2 SMNVEV (reference sequence). CDR3 DNA sequence: TGTGCCAGCACTATCTCGGGGGCCAACGTCCTGACTTTC. Protein: CASTISGANVLTF. The whole variable domain, filled in from reference TRBV27 and TRBJ2-6, reads EAQVTQNPRYLITVTGKKLTVTCSQNMNHEYMSWYRQDPGLGLRQIYYSMNVEVTDKGDVPEGYKVSRKEKRNFPLILESPSPNQTSLYFCASTISGANVLTFGAGSRLTVL.

The chain employs TRBV10-1 and TRBJ1-1; 8 bases agree with TRBD1. The CDR3 runs 14 residues. Germline values: CDR1 WNHNN, CDR2 SYGVQD (reference sequence). J was trimmed by 4 bases and V by 6 bases; bases with no gene match: 7. CDR3 nucleotide sequence: TGCGCCAGCAGCGCAGGGGGCTTGAGCACTGAAGCTTTCTTT. Protein product: CASSAGGLSTEAFF.

The rearrangement links TRBV6-4 to TRBJ2-3; possibly TRBD1 for D (6 bases). The CDR3 length is 14 residues. The germline V and J ends were trimmed by 4 bases and 3 bases, with 11 bases remaining between them. The germline gives CDR1 MRHNA, CDR2 SNTAGT. The CDR3 sequence: CASSGGQGTDTQYF. Written as DNA, the CDR3 is TGTGCCAGCAGTGGCGGCCAGGGGACAGATACGCAGTATTTT.

The chain links TRBV7-2 to TRBJ1-6; D is possibly TRBD1 (5 bases). The CDR3 spans 15 residues. Germline CDR1 is SGHTA and CDR2 is FQGNSA. Trimming left V 2 bases short and J 7 bases short, with 12 bases between. CDR3 bases: TGTGCCAGCAGCTTATTTGGTCGGGGGAATTCACCCCTCCACTTT. It yields the protein CASSLFGRGNSPLHF.

The rearrangement joins TRBV19 to TRBJ1-2; D remains ambiguous. Trimming left V 5 bases short and J 8 bases short, with 15 bases between. The CDR3 is made up of 13 amino acids. Germline CDR1 reads LNHDA; CDR2 reads SQIVND (reference sequence). For the CDR3, the DNA is TGTGCCAGTAGTCAGCCGGGAATGTCGGGCTACACCTTC. As protein: CASSQPGMSGYTF.

CDR3 in amino acids: CASRATGMIGNTIYF. The CDR3 nucleotides read TGCGCCAGCAGGGCTACAGGGATGATAGGAAACACCATATATTTT. The rearrangement joins TRBV10-1 to TRBJ1-3, with D perhaps matching TRBD1 (6 bases). The CDR3 length is 15 residues. The ends were cut back, 6 bases at V and 4 bases at J, with 16 bases in the middle. Germline V gene sequence: CDR1 WNHNN, CDR2 SYGVQD (reference sequence).

The chain's CDR3 is CASSSDSSYNSPLHF. CDR3 DNA: TGTGCCAGCAGCTCGGACAGCTCCTATAATTCACCCCTCCACTTT. The chain is built from TRBV7-9 and TRBJ1-6; weak D call: TRBD1 (6 bases). Germline CDR1 is SEHNR and CDR2 is FQNEAQ (reference sequence). The CDR3 consists of 15 residues. Trimming took 4 bases from V and 0 from J, leaving 7 bases between them.

Written as DNA, the CDR3 is TGTGCCATCAGAGGGACACTGAACCTTAACTATGGCTACACCTTC. Amino acid sequence: CAIRGTLNLNYGYTF. The chain carries TRBV10-3 and TRBJ1-2, with D perhaps matching TRBD1 (6 bases). CDR3 length: 15 residues. Germline lookup yields CDR1 ENHRY and CDR2 SYGVKD. Trimming took off 6 bases at V and 1 base at J, with 15 bases between the two ends.

This clone was seen more than once but under ten times. This chain joins TRBV4-1 and TRBJ1-2, with D possibly matching TRBD1 (5 bases). The CDR3 length is 15 residues. Germline CDR1 MGHRA, CDR2 YSYEKL. V shed 4 bases and J shed 4 bases, with 16 bases lying between them. CDR3 sequence reads: CASSPEETVAYGYTF. CDR3 nucleotide sequence: TGCGCCAGCAGCCCAGAAGAGACAGTGGCCTATGGCTACACCTTC.

V is TRBV3-1 (or the pseudogene TRBV3-2) and J is TRBJ2-7; D unclear. V was pared by 2 bases and J by 2 bases, with 10 bases between. Germline CDR1 LGHDT, CDR2 YNNKEL (reference sequence). The CDR3 covers 14 residues. The CDR3 reads CASSQSQIPYEQYF. CDR3 DNA sequence: TGTGCCAGCAGCCAAAGTCAGATACCCTACGAGCAGTACTTC.

In its sample, this clone was seen once. The chain joins TRBV30 to TRBJ2-3; TRBD1 matches 8 bases. The CDR3 runs to 14 residues. Germline CDR1 is GTSNPN and CDR2 is SVGIG (reference sequence). Trimming took 4 bases from V and 2 from J; bases not matched to a gene: 5. The CDR3 sequence: CAWTGGRATDTQYF. CDR3 nucleotides: TGTGCCTGGACAGGGGGCAGAGCCACAGATACGCAGTATTTT.

The V gene is TRBV7-9, the J gene TRBJ2-7; 13 bases map to TRBD2. Germline CDR1 reads SEHNR; CDR2 reads FQNEAQ (reference sequence). The length of the CDR3 is 16 residues. V lost 0 bases to trimming and J lost 3 bases; unmatched junction nucleotides: 2. The CDR3 coding sequence is TGTGCCAGCAGCTTAGCGGGGACTAGCGGGGACTACGAGCAGTACTTC. Translating gives CASSLAGTSGDYEQYF. Filled out from reference TRBV7-9 and TRBJ2-7, the complete variable domain reads DTGVSQNPRHKITKRGQNVTFRCDPISEHNRLYWYRQTLGQGPEFLTYFQNEAQLEKSRLLSDRFSAERPKGSFSTLEIQRTEQGDSAMYLCASSLAGTSGDYEQYFGPGTRLTVT.

This chain links TRBV19 with TRBJ1-4, with TRBD1 as a possible D gene (6 bases). V lost 6 bases to trimming and J lost 0 bases, with 17 bases between them. CDR3 size: 17 residues. The germline V gene encodes CDR1 LNHDA and CDR2 SQIVND (reference sequence). The CDR3 DNA reads TGTGCCAGTAGCAAACGGCCACAGGGAACAACTAATGAAAAACTGTTTTTT. Its translation is CASSKRPQGTTNEKLFF.

V and J are TRBV7-9 and TRBJ1-3; D might be TRBD1 (5 bases). CDR1 and CDR2 from the germline V gene are SEHNR and FQNEAQ (reference sequence). CDR3 size: 16 residues. Trimming shortened V by 1 base and J by 1 base, and 11 bases separated the two germline ends. CDR3 region: CASSLEVGRSGNTIYF. DNA of the CDR3: TGTGCCAGCAGCTTAGAGGTGGGGCGATCTGGAAACACCATATATTTT. The full variable domain, in which reference TRBV7-9 and TRBJ1-3 provide the parts outside the CDR3, is DTGVSQNPRHKITKRGQNVTFRCDPISEHNRLYWYRQTLGQGPEFLTYFQNEAQLEKSRLLSDRFSAERPKGSFSTLEIQRTEQGDSAMYLCASSLEVGRSGNTIYFGEGSWLTVV.

This rearrangement joins TRBV11-2 to TRBJ2-7, with 10 bases that match TRBD2. V lost 4 bases, J lost 0 bases, and 0 bases stayed unmatched. The CDR3 is 14 amino acids. The germline gives CDR1 SGHAT, CDR2 FQNNGV. The CDR3: CASSWTSGSYEQYF. The CDR3 nucleotides read TGTGCCAGCAGCTGGACTAGCGGCTCCTACGAGCAGTACTTC.

V is TRBV29-1 and J is TRBJ2-1; TRBD2 matches at 7 bases. The CDR3 is 14 amino acids. The germline CDR1 and CDR2 sequences are SQVTM and ANQGSEA. The J segment lost 3 bases and the V segment lost 3 bases, leaving 5 bases of the junction unmatched. CDR3 loop: CSVDGSGVYNEQFF. The CDR3 region has the DNA TGCAGCGTTGACGGGAGCGGGGTCTACAATGAGCAGTTCTTC.